The T cell receptor beta chain under discussion was sequenced for a study of blood T cell repertoires in COVID-19. Study context: T cells, B-cell-depleted T cells, or PBMCs supplied cDNA or gDNA.

Sequencing used immunoSEQ multiplex PCR; TCRdb keeps in-frame clones, though not all of them. Of about 170,000 clones listed, 87% are singletons. Deletions cut 5 bases from V and 0 bases from J, with 10 bases between. Germline CDR1 PRHDT, CDR2 FYEKMQ (reference sequence). CDR3 length equals 14 residues. This chain uses TRBV13 with TRBJ1-1; D not resolved. This receptor was obtained from a man aged 18 to 30 with active or convalescent COVID-19. The specimen sequenced was peripheral blood. CDR3 loop: CASSDRELNTEAFF. As DNA, the CDR3 is TGTGCCAGCAGCGACCGGGAGCTGAACACTGAAGCTTTCTTT.